Here is one T cell receptor (beta chain) with its context. Antigen specificity is unknown. TCRdb keeps only in-frame clones here, not all; method: immunoSEQ multiplex PCR. Among some 2.4 million clones listed, over 85% were seen once. V gave up 2 bases and J gave up 4 bases; unmatched junction bases: 5. This CDR3 is built from 16 residues. The germline gives CDR1 LNHDA, CDR2 SQIVND (reference sequence). The sample belongs to a study of shared clonotypes between healthy human individuals. Points from the study as a whole: Enrolling few donors narrowed the genetic and exposure-history diversity that was represented. Relative to memory subsets, naive subsets generally showed larger estimated richness.

What was sequenced was naive CD4+ T cells from PBMCs. The subset is: CD45RA+ positively selected. This chain joins TRBV19 and TRBJ2-1, with 10 bases identical to TRBD1. The receptor was isolated from a man aged 18 to 30 in good health. Some clones in this sample may be carry-over from other donors' samples. The CDR3 DNA reads TGTGCCAGTAGTATAAATTCGGGACAGGGGTACAATGAGCAGTTCTTC. It translates to CASSINSGQGYNEQFF.